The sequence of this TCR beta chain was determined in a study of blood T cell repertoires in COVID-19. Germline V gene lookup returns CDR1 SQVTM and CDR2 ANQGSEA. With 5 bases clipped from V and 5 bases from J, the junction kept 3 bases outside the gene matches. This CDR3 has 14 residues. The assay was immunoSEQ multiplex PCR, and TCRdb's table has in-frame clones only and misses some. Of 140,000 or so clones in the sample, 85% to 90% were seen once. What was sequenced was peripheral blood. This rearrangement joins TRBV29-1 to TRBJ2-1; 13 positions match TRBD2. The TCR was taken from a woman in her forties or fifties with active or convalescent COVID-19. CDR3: CSVTTSGRHNEQFF. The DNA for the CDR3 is TGCAGCGTTACGACTAGCGGGAGGCACAATGAGCAGTTCTTC.